This T cell receptor (beta chain) was profiled in a study of blood T cell repertoires in COVID-19. Overall study context: Samples taken during acute and convalescent COVID-19 were collected in the United States, Italy and Spain. T cells, B-cell-depleted T cells, or PBMCs supplied cDNA or gDNA.

This CDR3 comprises 15 residues. V lost 1 base, J lost 5 bases, and 14 bases lay in between. The V gene's germline CDR1 is SGHAT and CDR2 FQNNGV. As originally analysed: Amplification from reference gene primers served as the basis for estimated nucleated cell counts. Assay used: immunoSEQ multiplex PCR; TCRdb lists only in-frame clones, some missing. V, J and clone size are those of that table, while D and trimming were read from the DNA. This table holds 65,000 to 90,000 clones, about 91% found once. The sequenced sample was peripheral blood. The chain carries TRBV11-2 and TRBJ1-2, with unresolved D. This clonotype originated in an elderly woman with acute or convalescent COVID-19. CDR3 in DNA: TGTGCCAGCAGCTTAGGGGGTGGGAGCTGGTATGGCTACACCTTC. As protein: CASSLGGGSWYGYTF.